This T cell receptor (beta chain) appears in the sequencing data of a study of CD8+ T cells in alopecia areata. There are 15 residues in the CDR3. Germline CDR1 and CDR2: MNHNY and SVGAGI (reference sequence). V was pared by 2 bases and J by 5 bases, with 15 bases between. Sequencing used cDNA as its template, made by extracting RNA and reverse transcribing it. TCRdb keeps only in-frame clones here, not all; method: immunoSEQ multiplex PCR. The sample consists of 80,000 to 100,000 clones, nearly 45% of them appearing once. This TCR was sampled from a human donor with alopecia areata. Sequencing used CD4+ T cells sorted from blood. V usage is TRBV6-6 and J usage is TRBJ2-5, with a possible D match to TRBD2 (5 bases). CDR3: CASSYGGSRGETQYF. In DNA, the CDR3 is TGTGCCAGCAGTTACGGAGGCTCCCGAGGGGAGACCCAGTACTTC.